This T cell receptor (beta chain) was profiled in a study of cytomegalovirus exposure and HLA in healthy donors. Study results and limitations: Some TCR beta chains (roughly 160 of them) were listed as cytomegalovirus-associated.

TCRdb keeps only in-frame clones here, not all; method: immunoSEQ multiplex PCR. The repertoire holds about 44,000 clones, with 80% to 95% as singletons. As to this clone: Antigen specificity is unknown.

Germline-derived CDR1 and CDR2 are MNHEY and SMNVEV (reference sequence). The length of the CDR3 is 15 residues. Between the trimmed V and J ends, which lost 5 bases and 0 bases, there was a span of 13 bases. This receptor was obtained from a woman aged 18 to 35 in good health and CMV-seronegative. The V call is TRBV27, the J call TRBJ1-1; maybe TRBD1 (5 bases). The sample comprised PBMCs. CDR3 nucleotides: TGTGCCAGCAGTCCCAACACGGGGGTGAACACTGAAGCTTTCTTT. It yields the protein CASSPNTGVNTEAFF.